This paragraph covers one T cell receptor (beta chain) sequence. The V end was cut by 3 bases, the J end by 3 bases, with 3 bases between. The CDR3 contains 12 residues. TCRdb re-called the 5' RACE reads with MiXCR, one entry per CDR3 protein. Of some 10,000 distinct CDR3 sequences in the sample, around 21% were seen once. The cells used in sorted libraries, CD4+ or CD8+ T cells, numbered some 1 million. The entry originates in a study of neurological immune-mediated disorders. Sequenced: CD8+ T cells from blood. The chain has TRBV12-3 or TRBV12-4 and TRBJ1-5, with no clear D. This receptor was taken from a woman aged 60-75 years with HTLV-1-associated myelopathy (HAM/TSP). Here the CDR3 reads CASSLPNQPQHF. CDR3 in DNA: TGTGCCAGCAGTTTGCCCAATCAGCCCCAGCATTTT.